These T cell receptor beta chains were read from a single sample in a study of PD-L1 blockade in urothelial cancer. Here immunoSEQ multiplex PCR was the method, and the copy in TCRdb shows in-frame clones only, minus some. The sample holds around 60,000 clones, approximately 81% seen once. The sample was PBMCs, taken around atezolizumab (anti-PD-L1) treatment. The receptors come from a man between 65 and 79 years old with urothelial cancer. Each CDR3 is given with its conserved first and last residue. A D gene is named only where the DNA matches it firmly. Rows may omit the clone size; those that give it use once, few, many or a size class.

DNA	CDR3	V	D	length	size	J
TGTGCCAGCAGCTTAGGTTCGCAGGCCCGAACAGATACGCAGTATTTT	CASSLGSQARTDTQYF	TRBV7-9	-	16	-	TRBJ2-3
TGTGCCATCAGTTGGGACAGAGTGACGGGGTCGAAATATGGCTACACCTTC	CAISWDRVTGSKYGYTF	TRBV10-3	TRBD1	17	-	TRBJ1-2
TGTGCCAGCAGCCCAGACCTGTTCGACAGGGTGGATTTCTTT	CASSPDLFDRVDFF	TRBV9	TRBD1	14	-	TRBJ1-1
TGTGCCAGCAGCCGACAGGGGGCTTACGAGACCCAGTACTTC	CASSRQGAYETQYF	TRBV6-6	TRBD1	14	-	TRBJ2-5
TGTGCCAGCAGCCAAGATCGCCCTGAGGTGGGTTCAGATACGCAGTATTTT	CASSQDRPEVGSDTQYF	TRBV14	-	17	-	TRBJ2-3
TGTGCCAGCAGTAGTCCTAGCGGGCCCCCCACTAGCACAGATACGCAGTATTTT	CASSSPSGPPTSTDTQYF	TRBV28	TRBD2	18	-	TRBJ2-3
TGTGCCAGCAGTTTACTCAGGGGCTATGGCTACACCTTC	CASSLLRGYGYTF	TRBV27	-	13	-	TRBJ1-2
TGCAGCATAATACAGGGAAATCTCCACGAGCAGTACTTC	CSIIQGNLHEQYF	TRBV29-1	-	13	-	TRBJ2-7
TGTGCCAGCAGCGTAGGGCTAGGCCTGAACACTGAAGCTTTCTTT	CASSVGLGLNTEAFF	TRBV9	-	15	-	TRBJ1-1
TGTGCCAGCAGCTTAGAAGCGAACGGCTATGGCTACACCTTC	CASSLEANGYGYTF	TRBV7-9	-	14	-	TRBJ1-2
TGTGCCAGCAGCGTACCGGGACAGGGCCTCAGGGAAAAACTGTTTTTT	CASSVPGQGLREKLFF	TRBV7-9	TRBD1	16	few	TRBJ1-4
TGTGCCAGCAGTCCCTACCTATTATCCTACGAGCAGTACTTC	CASSPYLLSYEQYF	TRBV6-6	-	14	-	TRBJ2-7
TGTGCCAGTAGTGGTAGACAGTCCAATCAGCCCCAGCATTTT	CASSGRQSNQPQHF	TRBV19	-	14	-	TRBJ1-5
TGTGCCAGCGCGCGACTAGCGGACTCCTACGAGCAGTACTTC	CASARLADSYEQYF	TRBV27	TRBD2	14	once	TRBJ2-7
TGTGCCAGCAGTGACCCCCCGGGACTGGGGCCAGATACGCAGTATTTT	CASSDPPGLGPDTQYF	TRBV6-1	-	16	-	TRBJ2-3
TGTGCCAGCTCCCCTTGGACTAGCGGCTTATCTAGCTCCTACAATGAGCAGTTCTTC	CASSPWTSGLSSSYNEQFF	TRBV18	TRBD2	19	-	TRBJ2-1
TGTGCCAGTAGCAACCCTACAGGGAGTTCTATAGAGACCCAGTACTTC	CASSNPTGSSIETQYF	TRBV19	-	16	few	TRBJ2-5
TGTGCCAGCATTTTTGGACAGGGGGGGGCCACTGAAGCTTTCTTT	CASIFGQGGATEAFF	TRBV28	TRBD1	15	-	TRBJ1-1
TGTGCCAGCAGCTTAGCGCTACGGACAGGGGGTTACCCCCAGCATTTT	CASSLALRTGGYPQHF	TRBV7-8	TRBD1	16	-	TRBJ1-5
TGTGCCAGCAGCTTAGTAGGGACAGGGGGCAATGAGCAGTTCTTC	CASSLVGTGGNEQFF	TRBV7-2	TRBD1	15	few	TRBJ2-1
TGTGCCAGCTCCGGGACATACTTTAACACTGAAGCTTTCTTT	CASSGTYFNTEAFF	TRBV5-6	-	14	-	TRBJ1-1
TGTGCCAGCAGCGGACAGGTTTACAATAGCAATCAGCCCCAGCATTTT	CASSGQVYNSNQPQHF	TRBV7-8	TRBD1	16	-	TRBJ1-5
TGTGCCAGCAGCCCGGGTGGAAACACCATATATTTT	CASSPGGNTIYF	TRBV7-2	-	12	few	TRBJ1-3